This entry concerns a single TCR beta chain. The sample belongs to a study of CD8 T cells in ankylosing spondylitis. TCRdb recomputed calls from the 5' RACE reads with MiXCR, one row per CDR3 protein. Among more than 150,000 distinct CDR3 sequences, 15% to 20% were seen once, and the ten largest hold roughly 4.5%. This CDR3 comprises 16 residues. Germline V lookup: CDR1 SQVTM, CDR2 ANQGSEA. V shed 4 bases and J 6 bases; nucleotides not matched to a gene: 15. The V gene is TRBV29-1, the J gene TRBJ2-1; 7 bases line up with TRBD1. This TCR was recovered from a male donor between 5 and 29 years old with ankylosing spondylitis or in good health (not recorded which). The specimen sequenced was blood, either unsorted or a sorted T cell fraction (not recorded which). Written as DNA, the CDR3 is TGCAGCGTTGCCGGGCTGGAGACAGGGTTGATCAATGAGCAGTTCTTC. Its protein product is CSVAGLETGLINEQFF.